The 17 T cell receptor beta chains presented below share a single source sample, sequenced in a study of blood T cell repertoires in COVID-19. The repertoire was sequenced with immunoSEQ multiplex PCR; TCRdb's copy has only in-frame clones and lacks some. The table lists fewer than 300,000 clones, approximately 85% of them singletons, with about 9.8% in the top ten. The source material was peripheral blood. Every receptor here comes from a man aged 18 to 29 with active or convalescent COVID-19.

The chain uses TRBV4-1 and TRBJ1-1, with 7 bases fitting TRBD1. The J segment lost 4 bases and the V segment lost 0 bases, leaving 5 bases of the junction unmatched. The CDR3 consists of 15 residues. In germline, CDR1 is MGHRA, CDR2 YSYEKL. This CDR3 is CASSQDRGVVTEAFF. CDR3 bases: TGCGCCAGCAGCCAAGACAGGGGGGTTGTCACTGAAGCTTTCTTT.

The genes are TRBV7-9 and TRBJ2-7; D gene ambiguous. Germline V gene sequence: CDR1 SEHNR, CDR2 FQNEAQ (reference sequence). V lost 5 bases and J 2 bases, leaving 19 bases between the germline ends. The CDR3 extends over 16 amino acids. The CDR3 loop reads CASSPDITTTAYEQYF. The CDR3 bases are TGTGCCAGCAGCCCAGATATTACGACAACCGCCTACGAGCAGTACTTC.

The rearrangement uses TRBV7-9 and TRBJ1-5; TRBD1 is a possible D gene (5 bases). CDR3 length equals 14 residues. Per germline, CDR1 SEHNR and CDR2 FQNEAQ (reference sequence). The ends were cut back, 3 bases at V and 5 bases at J, with 11 bases in the middle. Here the CDR3 reads CASSFPGFDQPQHF. For the CDR3, the DNA is TGTGCCAGCAGCTTTCCAGGGTTTGATCAGCCCCAGCATTTT.

This clone was seen only a few times. Other DNA sequences in the same sample also yield this CDR3. V gene TRBV5-1 combines with J gene TRBJ1-6; D perhaps matches TRBD1 (5 bases). The V end lost 0 bases, the J end lost 0 bases, and 7 bases lay between the germline ends. CDR1 is SGHRS and CDR2 is YFSETQ in the germline V gene. The CDR3 is 16 residues long. The CDR3 protein is CASSLGGSSYNSPLHF. DNA of the CDR3: TGCGCCAGCAGCTTGGGGGGCAGCTCCTATAATTCACCCCTCCACTTT.

This chain uses TRBV10-1 with TRBJ2-7; the match to TRBD2 covers 8 bases. V lost 3 bases to trimming and J lost 5 bases; unmatched junction nucleotides: 9. The germline V gene has CDR1 WNHNN and CDR2 SYGVQD (reference sequence). This CDR3 comprises 15 residues. Here the CDR3 reads CASSDGRGGPDEQYF. The CDR3 DNA follows: TGCGCCAGCAGTGATGGACGGGGGGGCCCCGACGAGCAGTACTTC.

V usage is TRBV2 and J usage is TRBJ1-2; 10 nucleotides agree with TRBD1. V shed 6 bases and J 6 bases; nucleotides not matched to a gene: 7. CDR1 SNHLY and CDR2 FYNNEI come from the germline V gene. CDR3 length: 14 residues. CDR3 in amino acids: CASRDGTGDDGYTF. Here the CDR3 DNA reads TGTGCCAGCAGAGACGGGACAGGGGATGATGGCTACACCTTC. The full variable domain, completed using reference TRBV2 and TRBJ1-2, is EPEVTQTPSHQVTQMGQEVILRCVPISNHLYFYWYRQILGQKVEFLVSFYNNEISEKSEIFDDQFSVERPDGSNFTLKIRSTKLEDSAMYFCASRDGTGDDGYTFGSGTRLTVV.

V usage is TRBV7-3 and J usage is TRBJ2-1; D unresolved. Trimming left V 4 bases short and J 5 bases short, with 9 bases between. In germline, CDR1 is SGHTA, CDR2 FQGTGA. This CDR3 is built from 13 residues. CDR3 sequence (DNA): TGTGCCAGCAGCTCGACTGGAAACAATGAGCAGTTCTTC. Translated, it gives CASSSTGNNEQFF. Variable domain in full (rest from reference TRBV7-3 and TRBJ2-1): GAGVSQTPSNKVTEKGKYVELRCDPISGHTALYWYRQSLGQGPEFLIYFQGTGAADDSGLPNDRFFAVRPEGSVSTLKIQRTERGDSAVYLCASSSTGNNEQFFGPGTRLTVL.

This chain joins TRBV18 and TRBJ2-7; 11 bases map to TRBD2. Germline V lookup: CDR1 KGHSH, CDR2 LQKENI. J lost 3 bases, V lost 4 bases, and 5 bases had no gene match. This CDR3 region has 15 residues. The CDR3, as DNA: TGTGCCAGCTCACTCGGGACTAGCGGCCTCTACGAGCAGTACTTC. The encoded protein is CASSLGTSGLYEQYF.

The chain employs TRBV11-3 and TRBJ2-2; D gene uncertain. Germline lookup yields CDR1 SGHNT and CDR2 YENEEA. The CDR3 has 13 residues. Trimming shortened V by 5 bases and J by 2 bases, and 6 bases separated the two germline ends. DNA of the CDR3: TGTGCCAGCAGCGAAACAAACACCGGGGAGCTGTTTTTT. Amino acids: CASSETNTGELFF.

The rearrangement links TRBV5-1 to TRBJ1-4; TRBD1 matches 12 bases. This CDR3 has 18 residues. Germline V gives CDR1 SGHRS, CDR2 YFSETQ. V lost 4 bases, J lost 6 bases, and 13 bases stayed unmatched. CDR3 loop: CASSRGEGQGAGDEKLFF. DNA of the CDR3: TGCGCCAGCAGCCGCGGGGAGGGACAGGGGGCCGGAGATGAAAAACTGTTTTTT.

The chain carries TRBV6-5 and TRBJ1-2, with D maybe TRBD1 (6 bases). V was clipped by 7 bases and J by 8 bases, with 14 bases between them. CDR1 and CDR2 from the germline V gene are MNHEY and SVGAGI. The CDR3 extends over 12 amino acids. The CDR3 sequence: CASKGGVEGYTF. The CDR3 DNA reads TGTGCCAGCAAAGGGGGAGTTGAAGGCTACACCTTC.

The chain joins TRBV4-1 to TRBJ1-1, with TRBD1 as a possible D gene (5 bases). Trimming stripped 4 bases from V and 11 bases from J, with 20 bases between. Germline CDR1 is MGHRA and CDR2 is YSYEKL. The CDR3 is 14 amino acids. CDR3 bases: TGCGCCAGCAGCCCTAGGACACGGGCGTTGGATGCTTTCTTT. Translated, it gives CASSPRTRALDAFF.

The CDR3 DNA is TGTGCCAGCAGCTTTGACAGGGGGGCTGAAGCTTTCTTT. It is translated as CASSFDRGAEAFF. The chain couples TRBV7-2 to TRBJ1-1; 9 bases are a match to TRBD1. With 3 bases clipped from V and 6 bases from J, the junction kept 2 bases outside the gene matches. There are 13 residues in the CDR3. Looked up from germline, CDR1 is SGHTA and CDR2 is FQGNSA.

The J gene is TRBJ1-2, the V gene TRBV27; D gene unclear. The CDR3 loop spans 16 amino acids. The V end was cut by 0 bases, the J end by 4 bases, with 15 bases between. The germline CDR1 and CDR2 sequences are MNHEY and SMNVEV (reference sequence). The CDR3 region is CASSLSGGLEAYGYTF. CDR3 coding DNA: TGTGCCAGCAGTTTATCTGGTGGTCTGGAGGCCTATGGCTACACCTTC.

This clone showed up just once. The chain recombines TRBV2 with TRBJ1-3, with TRBD1 as a possible D gene (6 bases). Trimming stripped 2 bases from V and 1 base from J, with 9 bases between. The length of the CDR3 is 15 residues. Per the germline V gene, CDR1 is SNHLY and CDR2 is FYNNEI. In DNA, the CDR3 is TGTGCCAGCAGTGAAAGGGACAAATCTGGAAACACCATATATTTT. This sequence encodes CASSERDKSGNTIYF.

This sequence joins TRBV7-8 and TRBJ1-2; D is uncertain. This CDR3 comprises 12 residues. Trimming pared 5 bases from V and 8 bases from J, leaving 12 bases between. CDR1 is SGHVS, CDR2 FQNEAQ, per germline. CDR3 sequence (DNA): TGTGCCAGCAGCCCACTTAACCGGGGCTACACCTTC. It yields the protein CASSPLNRGYTF. Drawing the rest from reference TRBV7-8 and TRBJ1-2, the complete variable domain is GAGVSQSPRYKVAKRGQDVALRCDPISGHVSLFWYQQALGQGPEFLTYFQNEAQLDKSGLPSDRFFAERPEGSVSTLKIQRTQQEDSAVYLCASSPLNRGYTFGSGTRLTVV.

The chain is built from TRBV6-2 or TRBV6-3 and TRBJ1-6, with 7 bases lining up with TRBD1. The trim removed 2 bases at V and 6 bases at J, leaving 4 bases unmatched. This CDR3 comprises 15 residues. CDR1 and CDR2 (germline): MNHEY, SVGEGT. Here the CDR3 reads CASSYRGGPNSPLHF. The CDR3 coding sequence is TGTGCCAGCAGTTACCGAGGGGGCCCTAATTCACCCCTCCACTTT.